This T cell receptor beta chain comes out of a study of CD8+ T cells in alopecia areata (dated by TCRdb to 2017 to 2018). Study-level background: Treated patients were enrolled in an open-label pilot trial of oral tofacitinib at 5 to 10 mg twice daily for moderate-to-severe alopecia areata. In both human patients and the C3H/HeJ mouse model, the study applied high-throughput TCRbeta sequencing to look at T cell clonal expansion in alopecia areata. Clonality in the scalp was compared among normal scalp (n=4), patchy alopecia areata scalp (n=8), and alopecia totalis/universalis scalp (n=8). Amplification of TCRbeta CDR3 regions was done by immunoSEQ multiplex PCR using 35 Vbeta forward primers and 13 Jbeta reverse primers. Biopsies were taken from tofacitinib-treated patients at baseline and again at 4 and 24 weeks into treatment, and several of those patients also had a later scalp biopsy. Tofacitinib was given for 6 to 18 months, followed by 6 months of follow-up off drug to assess delayed response and recurrence. Human TCRbeta sequencing covered scalp tissue and sorted CD4+ and CD8+ peripheral blood T cells from patchy and totalis/universalis alopecia areata patients and healthy controls. The SALT score, which quantifies the percentage of affected scalp surface area, was used to measure disease severity in treated patients. RNA was extracted with the PAXgene miRNA kit for fixed scalp, the miRNeasy kit for PBMCs, and the RNeasy kit for mouse skin. The research as a whole found: Tofacitinib significantly lowered scalp clonality and the number of expanded CD8+ clones among the top 100 scalp clones. Many expanded lesional clones were found to persist in scalp and blood during tofacitinib treatment, and relapse after treatment cessation may be partly explained by this persistence. Compared with normal scalp, lesional scalp had higher clonality and more expanded CD8+ clones, particularly in alopecia totalis/universalis, a pattern that suggests antigenic drive. Scalp TCR repertoire analysis is complicated because resident alphabeta T cells in normal human skin are also sequenced, whereas mouse skin is dominated by gammadelta T cells. Shared TCR sequences between patients were less evident than in mice, which may be partly attributable to HLA diversity in the patient population. Because the treated cohort was small and had only one nonresponder, larger studies are needed to examine links between baseline CD8+ expansion and response.

The library was produced with the immunoSEQ multiplex PCR assay. To provide template for TCR sequencing, every sample had RNA extracted and reverse transcribed into cDNA. First-strand cDNA was synthesized with SuperScript III using a 2:1 mix of oligo-dT and random hexamers. A synthetic immune receptor repertoire was used to assess amplification bias, and residual bias was removed computationally. The paper's data handling went like this. After raw reads were preprocessed to remove errors, the CDR3 was defined following IMGT conventions as running from the conserved cysteine to phenylalanine. Clonality was calculated as 1 minus Shannon entropy normalized by log2 of the number of productive unique TCRs. Whether scalp clones were CD4 or CD8 was inferred by matching scalp TCRbeta sequences against CD4 and CD8 repertoires sorted from blood. TCRdb limited this immuneACCESS table to in-frame rearrangements with V and J called. A share of clones is missing; checked studies link under half to unresolved V genes, and the rest is unexplained. V, J and clone size were drawn from that table, and D and trimming were deduced from the DNA. This sample holds approximately 210,000 clones; roughly 70% were observed only once. 1.3% of the sample belongs to the ten largest clones.

Per the publication, the treatment or condition label means: oral pan-JAK inhibitor, 5-10 mg twice daily. Lesional scalp punch biopsies and peripheral blood were obtained from alopecia areata patients. PBMCs were isolated by density centrifugation and stained for CD3, CD4 and CD8, after which CD4+ and CD8+ T cells were sorted on a FACSAria. The table lists this clone with a few counts. No cognate antigen has been identified for it. No much larger clone exists at a distance of one base, and base qualities are not known. For CDR1 and CDR2, the germline V gene lists KGHSH and LQKENI. Counted from cysteine to phenylalanine, this CDR3 has 14 amino acids. The only DNA kept is the CDR3, 42 bases in frame from the first base. The junction carries 9 bases between V and J, which are trimmed by 0 bases and 4 bases respectively.

This sequence uses TRBV18 and TRBJ2-5, with a weak D call of TRBD1 (6 bases match). Sequencing was performed on CD4+ T cells sorted from blood, taken between weeks 49 and 50, from a patient treated with tofacitinib. This clonotype was obtained from a human donor with alopecia areata. The CDR3 sequence is CASSPPSRGETQYF. The DNA is as follows: TGTGCCAGCTCACCACCGAGCAGGGGAGAGACCCAGTACTTC.